One and the same sample provided the 23 T cell receptor beta chains below, sequenced in a study of cytomegalovirus exposure and HLA in healthy donors. Libraries were prepared by immunoSEQ multiplex PCR; TCRdb keeps only in-frame clonotypes and omits some of them. The sample has 110,000 or so clones; less than 90% are singletons. The sequenced sample was PBMCs. All receptors come from a man between 18 and 29 years old in good health and CMV-seropositive.

The rearrangement links TRBV18 to TRBJ2-3; D gene uncertain. This CDR3 has 15 residues. V was trimmed by 2 bases and J by 9 bases, leaving 18 bases between them. Germline V gene lookup returns CDR1 KGHSH and CDR2 LQKENI. The CDR3 here is CASSPTSGSSETQYF. CDR3 DNA: TGTGCCAGCTCACCAACCTCCGGGTCATCCGAGACGCAGTATTTT.

The chain uses TRBV7-2 and TRBJ1-5; 8 bases fit TRBD1. This CDR3 contains 15 residues. The V gene's germline CDR1 is SGHTA and CDR2 FQGNSA. With V trimmed by 5 bases and J by 4 bases, 7 bases remained unmatched. CDR3: CASSPGQGWNQPQHF. CDR3 DNA sequence: TGTGCCAGCAGCCCAGGACAGGGATGGAATCAGCCCCAGCATTTT.

The chain is built from TRBV5-4 and TRBJ2-1; the match to TRBD2 covers 13 bases. This CDR3 contains 16 residues. The germline gives CDR1 SGHNT, CDR2 YYREEE (reference sequence). V gave up 1 base and J gave up 4 bases; unmatched junction bases: 2. The CDR3 protein is CASSLTSGGEYNEQFF. CDR3 in DNA: TGTGCCAGCAGCTTGACTAGCGGGGGGGAGTACAATGAGCAGTTCTTC.

The J gene is TRBJ1-1, the V gene TRBV4-1, with D hard to call. Germline lookup yields CDR1 MGHRA and CDR2 YSYEKL. V lost 1 base to trimming and J lost 0 bases, with 9 bases between them. This CDR3 has 15 residues. CDR3 nucleotide sequence: TGCGCCAGCAGCCAAGTTATAGTTATGAACACTGAAGCTTTCTTT. It codes for CASSQVIVMNTEAFF.

The genes are TRBV7-9 and TRBJ2-1; D is perhaps TRBD1 (6 bases). The germline V gene has CDR1 SEHNR and CDR2 FQNEAQ (reference sequence). The CDR3 has 14 residues. Between the trimmed V and J ends, which lost 5 bases and 4 bases, there was a span of 12 bases. CDR3 protein: CASSPTDRYNEQFF. CDR3 DNA sequence: TGTGCCAGCAGCCCTACCGACAGGTACAATGAGCAGTTCTTC.

J is TRBJ2-2 and V is TRBV5-4; D is perhaps TRBD1 (6 bases). V lost 4 bases to trimming and J lost 8 bases, with 21 bases between them. The CDR3 is 16 amino acids. Germline V CDR1 and CDR2: SGHNT, YYREEE (reference sequence). The CDR3 sequence: CASSPHRVRRKGELFF. The DNA for the CDR3 is TGTGCCAGCAGCCCACACAGGGTACGAAGAAAAGGGGAGCTGTTTTTT.

V and J are TRBV5-1 and TRBJ1-1; D is unresolved. Germline lookup yields CDR1 SGHRS and CDR2 YFSETQ. The CDR3 spans 14 residues. V was cut by 0 bases and J by 1 base, with 7 bases left in between. In DNA form, the CDR3 reads TGCGCCAGCAGCTTGGGGTACGGGAACACTGAAGCTTTCTTT. Its translation: CASSLGYGNTEAFF.

V is TRBV6-1 and J is TRBJ2-3, with TRBD1 identical over 9 bases. Unmatched junction bases numbered 5, after V lost 6 bases and J lost 4 bases. Looked up from germline, CDR1 is MNHNS and CDR2 is SASEGT. The CDR3 has 14 amino acids. Here the CDR3 DNA reads TGTGCCAGCAGGCGGGACAGGGTAGCAGATACGCAGTATTTT. It codes for CASRRDRVADTQYF.

The CDR3, as DNA: TGTGCCAGCAGCCAGCCCACGGTCCAGGGGAGCAATGGCTACACCTTC. Protein sequence: CASSQPTVQGSNGYTF. The rearrangement uses TRBV4-2 and TRBJ1-2; tentative D call: TRBD1 (6 bases). The CDR3 contains 16 residues. Germline CDR1 reads LGHNA; CDR2 reads YNFKEQ. V dropped 3 bases and J dropped 6 bases, with 20 bases sitting between them.

In this sample, this clone turned up once. The V call is TRBV5-1, the J call TRBJ1-1, with D maybe TRBD1 (5 bases). Trimming left V 1 base short and J 5 bases short, with 21 bases between. The germline CDR1 and CDR2 sequences are SGHRS and YFSETQ. CDR3 length: 17 amino acids. The CDR3 bases are TGCGCCAGCAGCTTGAAGTCCCAGTCAGGGAGGAAGACTGAAGCTTTCTTT. Encoded protein: CASSLKSQSGRKTEAFF.

CDR3 in amino acids: CASSGTGTNEKLFF. The CDR3 DNA reads TGTGCCAGCAGCGGGACAGGGACTAATGAAAAACTGTTTTTT. The rearrangement links TRBV27 to TRBJ1-4; 9 nucleotides match TRBD1. The CDR3 consists of 14 residues. The germline gives CDR1 MNHEY, CDR2 SMNVEV (reference sequence). Trimming removed 6 bases from V and 2 bases from J; junction bases left unmatched: 1.

The rearrangement links TRBV5-1 to TRBJ1-1; D is uncertain. Trimming cost V 0 bases and J 0 bases, with 6 bases left between them. CDR1 is SGHRS and CDR2 is YFSETQ in the germline V gene. CDR3 length: 14 residues. The CDR3: CASSLEQMNTEAFF. CDR3 DNA sequence: TGCGCCAGCAGCTTGGAACAGATGAACACTGAAGCTTTCTTT.

This sequence joins TRBV28 and TRBJ2-7; 11 bases agree with TRBD1. CDR1 and CDR2 from the germline V gene are MDHEN and SYDVKM. J was trimmed by 6 bases and V by 4 bases; bases with no gene match: 11. The CDR3 has 16 amino acids. Written as DNA, the CDR3 is TGTGCCAGCAGTTCCTTCCCGGGACAGGGGGGTGGCGAGCAGTACTTC. Encoded protein: CASSSFPGQGGGEQYF.

This chain connects TRBV4-3 to TRBJ2-5; no definite D call. V dropped 1 base and J dropped 7 bases, with 13 bases sitting between them. This CDR3 region has 14 residues. The germline V gene has CDR1 LGHNA and CDR2 YSLEER. The CDR3 DNA sequence: TGCGCCAGCAGCCAAGGAAATTCGGTCGGGACCCAGTACTTC. Its protein is CASSQGNSVGTQYF.

This clone was picked up one time. The chain uses TRBV5-4 and TRBJ2-7; TRBD1 matches at 8 bases. The CDR3 loop spans 16 amino acids. CDR1 is SGHNT, CDR2 YYREEE, per germline (reference sequence). Trimming cost V 2 bases and J 5 bases; bases outside gene matches: 12. The CDR3 bases are TGTGCCAGCAGCTTAAGCCCCGAGACAGGGGTCCACGAGCAGTACTTC. Protein sequence: CASSLSPETGVHEQYF.

This rearrangement joins TRBV4-2 to TRBJ1-2, with 7 bases fitting TRBD1. V lost 4 bases to trimming and J lost 3 bases; unmatched junction nucleotides: 8. The CDR3 totals 15 residues. Germline V gene lookup returns CDR1 LGHNA and CDR2 YNFKEQ. For the CDR3, the DNA is TGTGCCAGCAGCCCCAGGGACAGTGCCTACTATGGCTACACCTTC. Translating gives CASSPRDSAYYGYTF.

The chain couples TRBV5-4 to TRBJ1-6, with TRBD1 as a possible D gene (6 bases). Trimming took off 4 bases at V and 7 bases at J, with 12 bases between the two ends. This CDR3 contains 14 residues. Germline V gene data show CDR1 as SGHNT and CDR2 as YYREEE (reference sequence). CDR3 sequence (DNA): TGTGCCAGCAGCGCCCGGGACACCAATTCACCCCTCCACTTT. Translating gives CASSARDTNSPLHF.

The gene calls are TRBV6-5 and TRBJ1-5, with unresolved D. Germline V gives CDR1 MNHEY, CDR2 SVGAGI. Trimming cost V 0 bases and J 5 bases, with 5 bases left between them. The CDR3 consists of 13 residues. The CDR3 region is CASSYSADQPQHF. The DNA of the CDR3 is TGTGCCAGCAGTTACTCGGCGGATCAGCCCCAGCATTTT.

The chain employs TRBV27 and TRBJ1-5; 9 positions agree with TRBD1. Germline CDR1 and CDR2: MNHEY and SMNVEV (reference sequence). The CDR3 is made up of 16 amino acids. J was trimmed by 1 base and V by 4 bases; bases with no gene match: 5. The CDR3 sequence is CASSSLGQGSNQPQHF. As DNA, the CDR3 is TGTGCCAGCAGTTCACTCGGACAGGGGAGCAATCAGCCCCAGCATTTT.

CDR3 protein: CASSLIDRRTYEQYF. For the CDR3, the DNA is TGTGCCAGCAGTTTAATTGACAGGAGGACCTACGAGCAGTACTTC. The chain joins TRBV28 to TRBJ2-7; D is possibly TRBD1 (6 bases). This CDR3 is 15 amino acids long. Trimming shortened V by 2 bases and J by 2 bases, and 13 bases separated the two germline ends. Germline-derived CDR1 and CDR2 are MDHEN and SYDVKM.

This chain joins TRBV2 and TRBJ2-7, with 7 bases matching TRBD1. CDR1 and CDR2 from the germline V gene are SNHLY and FYNNEI. With 6 bases clipped from V and 6 bases from J, the junction kept 11 bases outside the gene matches. CDR3 length equals 14 residues. In DNA form, the CDR3 reads TGTGCCAGCAGCGCTACAGGGGCCCCCCTCGAGCAGTACTTC. Amino acids: CASSATGAPLEQYF.

The CDR3 DNA reads as TGTGCCAGCAGCGTAGATTCGCCAGGAGGGCTGTTTGGCACTGAAGCTTTCTTT. It translates to CASSVDSPGGLFGTEAFF. The gene calls are TRBV9 and TRBJ1-1; D is ambiguous. The germline gives CDR1 SGDLS, CDR2 YYNGEE. Deletions cut 0 bases from V and 4 bases from J, with 22 bases between. The CDR3 spans 18 residues.

V is TRBV6-6 and J is TRBJ1-1; a weak D match, TRBD1 (5 bases). Trimming pared 10 bases from V and 11 bases from J, leaving 20 bases between. Germline-derived CDR1 and CDR2 are MNHNY and SVGAGI (reference sequence). This CDR3 is 12 amino acids long. The CDR3 loop is CATISPGREAFF. For the CDR3, the DNA is TGTGCCACCATATCTCCAGGGCGCGAGGCTTTCTTT.